Here is one T cell receptor (beta chain) with its context. This record comes from a study of monozygotic twins with inflammatory bowel disease. This CDR3 comprises 17 residues. CDR1 and CDR2 (germline): MNHEY, SVGAGI. TCRdb derives one entry per CDR3 protein from the 5' RACE reads, leaving out DNA. The specimen's table records fewer than 400,000 distinct CDR3 sequences. This receptor was obtained from a human donor with ulcerative colitis or Crohn's disease, or a healthy co-twin of an affected twin (not recorded which). The J gene is TRBJ2-5, the V gene TRBV6-5; TCRdb selects TRBD1, and the lack of DNA leaves this call unchecked. The sequencing input was blood. The CDR3 sequence: CASSYSARASSQETQYF.